The clone carrying this T cell receptor (beta chain) was counted many times. The germline V gene has CDR1 DFQATT and CDR2 SNEGSKA (reference sequence). The CDR3 covers 13 residues. The trim removed 6 bases at V and 3 bases at J, leaving 7 bases unmatched. The data originate from a study of early T cells in non-severe SARS-CoV-2 infection. In TCRdb, the 5' RACE reads were re-called with MiXCR into one record per CDR3 protein. This sample has 45,000 to 55,000 distinct CDR3 sequences; 6.2% occur once, and the top ten carry just under 4%. The V and J genes are TRBV20-1 and TRBJ2-7, with 8 positions matching TRBD1. Source material: whole blood. This TCR was sampled from an adult who was a healthcare worker with PCR-confirmed SARS-CoV-2 infection or an uninfected control (not recorded which). CDR3 sequence reads: CSARSDRDYEQYF. The CDR3 DNA follows: TGCAGTGCACGTTCGGACAGGGACTACGAGCAGTACTTC.